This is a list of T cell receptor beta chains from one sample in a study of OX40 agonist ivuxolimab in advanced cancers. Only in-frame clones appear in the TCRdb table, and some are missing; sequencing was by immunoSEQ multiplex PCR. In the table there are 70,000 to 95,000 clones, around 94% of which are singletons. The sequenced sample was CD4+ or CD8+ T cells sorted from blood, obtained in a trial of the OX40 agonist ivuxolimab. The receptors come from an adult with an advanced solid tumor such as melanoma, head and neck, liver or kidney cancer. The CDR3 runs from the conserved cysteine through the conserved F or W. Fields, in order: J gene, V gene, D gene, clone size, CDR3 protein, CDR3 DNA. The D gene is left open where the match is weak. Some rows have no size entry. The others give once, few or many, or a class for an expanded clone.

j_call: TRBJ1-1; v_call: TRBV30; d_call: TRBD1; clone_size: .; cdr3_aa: CAWETGVNTEAFF; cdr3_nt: TGTGCCTGGGAGACAGGGGTGAACACTGAAGCTTTCTTT
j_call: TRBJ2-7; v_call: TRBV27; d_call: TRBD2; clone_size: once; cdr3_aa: CASSPEAGAYSYEQYF; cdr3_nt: TGTGCCAGCAGTCCCGAAGCGGGGGCCTACTCCTACGAGCAGTACTTC
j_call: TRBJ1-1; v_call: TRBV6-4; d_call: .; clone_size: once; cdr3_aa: CASSDGVRGRAFF; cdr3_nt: TGTGCCAGCAGTGACGGGGTAAGGGGAAGAGCTTTCTTT
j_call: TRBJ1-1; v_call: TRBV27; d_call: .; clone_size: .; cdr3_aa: CASSFRGRITEAFF; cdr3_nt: TGTGCCAGCAGTTTTCGGGGACGGATCACTGAAGCTTTCTTT
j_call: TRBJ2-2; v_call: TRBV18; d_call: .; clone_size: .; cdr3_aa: CASSPVLTGANTGELFF; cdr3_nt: TGTGCCAGCTCACCAGTTTTGACGGGGGCGAACACCGGGGAGCTGTTTTTT
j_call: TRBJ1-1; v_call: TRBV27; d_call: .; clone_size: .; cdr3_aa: CASSFSGVPLSNTEAFF; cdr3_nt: TGTGCCAGCAGTTTCTCGGGGGTACCCTTGAGCAACACTGAAGCTTTCTTT
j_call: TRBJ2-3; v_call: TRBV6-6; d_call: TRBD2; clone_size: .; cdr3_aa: CASSFSGGAGDTQYF; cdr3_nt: TGTGCCAGCAGTTTTAGCGGGGGGGCAGGAGATACGCAGTATTTT
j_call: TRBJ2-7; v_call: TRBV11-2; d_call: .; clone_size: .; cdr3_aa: CASSFLTSPYEQYF; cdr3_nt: TGTGCCAGCAGCTTCCTGACAAGCCCCTACGAGCAGTACTTC
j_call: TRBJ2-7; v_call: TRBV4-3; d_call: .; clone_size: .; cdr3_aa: CASSQDAVLDPIEQYF; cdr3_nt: TGCGCCAGCAGCCAAGACGCAGTCCTAGACCCCATCGAGCAGTACTTC
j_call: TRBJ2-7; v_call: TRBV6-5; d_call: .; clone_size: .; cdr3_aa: CASSQGAIYEQYF; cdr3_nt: TGTGCCAGCAGCCAAGGCGCTATCTACGAGCAGTACTTC
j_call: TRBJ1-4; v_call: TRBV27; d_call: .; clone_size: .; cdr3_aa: CASSLSPPRTEEKLFF; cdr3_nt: TGTGCCAGCAGTTTATCTCCCCCACGGACAGAGGAAAAACTGTTTTTT
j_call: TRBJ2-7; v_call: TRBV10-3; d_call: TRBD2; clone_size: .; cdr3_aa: CAISWTSSSYEQYF; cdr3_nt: TGTGCCATCAGTTGGACTAGCTCCTCCTACGAGCAGTACTTC
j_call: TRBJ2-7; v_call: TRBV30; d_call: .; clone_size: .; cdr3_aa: CAWSVAQSYEQYF; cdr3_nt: TGTGCCTGGAGTGTAGCTCAGTCCTACGAGCAGTACTTC
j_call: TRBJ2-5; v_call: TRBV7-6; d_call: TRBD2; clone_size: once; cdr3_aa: CASSPGRGGNQETQYF; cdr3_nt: TGTGCCAGCAGCCCTGGACGCGGGGGGAACCAAGAGACCCAGTACTTC
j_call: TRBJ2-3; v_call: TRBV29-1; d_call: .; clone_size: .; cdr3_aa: CSVEDREDTQYF; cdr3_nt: TGCAGCGTTGAAGATCGGGAAGATACGCAATATTTT
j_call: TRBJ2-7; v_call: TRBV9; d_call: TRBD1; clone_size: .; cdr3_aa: CASSPGGPLSYEQYF; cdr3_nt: TGTGCCAGCAGCCCAGGGGGCCCCCTCTCCTACGAGCAGTACTTC
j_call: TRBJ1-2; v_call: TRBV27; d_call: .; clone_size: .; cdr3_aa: CASSPLTSMGGYTF; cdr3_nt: TGTGCCAGCAGTCCGTTGACTAGCATGGGGGGCTACACCTTC
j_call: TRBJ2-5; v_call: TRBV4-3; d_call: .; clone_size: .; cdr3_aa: CASSQTPGALETQYF; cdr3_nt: TGCGCCAGCAGCCAGACCCCGGGGGCCCTTGAGACCCAGTACTTC
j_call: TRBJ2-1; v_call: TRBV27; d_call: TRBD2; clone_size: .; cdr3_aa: CASRVAGAHYNEQFF; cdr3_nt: TGTGCCAGCAGGGTAGCGGGAGCCCACTACAATGAGCAGTTCTTC
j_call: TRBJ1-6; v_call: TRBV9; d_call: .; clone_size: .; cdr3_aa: CASSVGGGGYNSPLHF; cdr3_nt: TGTGCCAGCAGCGTAGGAGGGGGAGGCTATAATTCACCCCTCCACTTT
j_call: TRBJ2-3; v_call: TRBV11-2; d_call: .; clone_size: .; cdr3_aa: CASSLAISPDTQYF; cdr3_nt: TGTGCCAGCAGCTTAGCTATCAGTCCAGATACGCAGTATTTT
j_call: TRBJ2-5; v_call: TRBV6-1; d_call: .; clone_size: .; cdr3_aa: CASSSSGERETQYF; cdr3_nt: TGTGCCAGCAGTTCCTCAGGGGAGAGAGAGACCCAGTACTTC
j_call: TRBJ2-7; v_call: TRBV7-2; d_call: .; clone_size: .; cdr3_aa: CASSLSSYEQYF; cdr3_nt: TGTGCCAGCAGCTTAAGCTCCTACGAGCAGTACTTC
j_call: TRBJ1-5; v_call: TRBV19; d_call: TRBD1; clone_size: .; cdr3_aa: CASSTWTGWGQPQHF; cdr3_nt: TGTGCCAGTAGTACGTGGACAGGCTGGGGTCAGCCCCAGCATTTT
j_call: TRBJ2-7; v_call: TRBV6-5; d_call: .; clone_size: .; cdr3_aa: CASSYSSRGEQYF; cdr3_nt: TGTGCCAGCAGTTACTCGTCGAGAGGCGAGCAGTACTTC
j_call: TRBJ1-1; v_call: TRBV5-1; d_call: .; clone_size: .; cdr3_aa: CASSLEQGLMNTEAFF; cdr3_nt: TGCGCCAGCAGCTTGGAACAGGGCTTAATGAACACTGAAGCTTTCTTT
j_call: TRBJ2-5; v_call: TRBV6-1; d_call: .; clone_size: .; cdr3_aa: CASSGWTAQETQYF; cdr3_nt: TGTGCCAGCAGTGGGTGGACAGCCCAAGAGACCCAGTACTTC
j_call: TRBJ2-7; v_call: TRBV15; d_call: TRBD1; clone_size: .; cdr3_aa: CATSRDRLVRQGVPYEQYF; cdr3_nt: TGTGCCACCAGCAGAGATCGTCTTGTCAGACAGGGGGTTCCCTACGAGCAGTACTTC
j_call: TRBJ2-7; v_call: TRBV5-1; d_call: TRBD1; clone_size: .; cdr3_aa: CASSLDRGEQYF; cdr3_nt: TGCGCCAGCAGCTTGGACAGGGGAGAGCAGTACTTC
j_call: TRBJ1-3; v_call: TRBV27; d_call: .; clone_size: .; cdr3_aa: CASSSGSGNTIYF; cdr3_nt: TGTGCCAGCAGTTCAGGGTCCGGAAACACCATATATTTT
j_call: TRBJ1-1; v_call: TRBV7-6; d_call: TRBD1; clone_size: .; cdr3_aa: CASSSGDRGREAFF; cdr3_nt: TGTGCCAGCAGCTCAGGGGACAGGGGGCGAGAAGCTTTCTTT
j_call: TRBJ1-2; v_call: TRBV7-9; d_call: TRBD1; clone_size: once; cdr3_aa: CASSLSQGASSYGYTF; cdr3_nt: TGTGCCAGCAGCTTAAGCCAGGGGGCGAGTAGCTATGGCTACACCTTC
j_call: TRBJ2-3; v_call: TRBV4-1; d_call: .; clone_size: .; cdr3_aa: CASSNEGLTDTQYF; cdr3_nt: TGCGCCAGCAGCAATGAGGGGCTGACAGATACGCAGTATTTT
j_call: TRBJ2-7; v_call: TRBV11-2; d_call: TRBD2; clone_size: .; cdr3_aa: CASSDPTRLASYEQYF; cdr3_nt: TGTGCCAGCAGCGATCCAACTCGACTAGCGTCCTACGAGCAGTACTTC
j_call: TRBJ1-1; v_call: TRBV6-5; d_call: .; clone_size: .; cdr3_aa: CASSYDAEAFF; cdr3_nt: TGTGCCAGCAGTTACGACGCCGAAGCTTTCTTT
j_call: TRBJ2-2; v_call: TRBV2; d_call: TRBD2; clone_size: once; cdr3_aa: CASSPSGPHTNTGELFF; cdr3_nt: TGTGCCAGCAGCCCTAGCGGGCCACATACGAACACCGGGGAGCTGTTTTTT
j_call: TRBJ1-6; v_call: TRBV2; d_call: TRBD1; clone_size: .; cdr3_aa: CASRLTGGDDSPLHF; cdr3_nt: TGTGCCAGCAGACTAACAGGGGGCGATGATTCACCCCTCCACTTT
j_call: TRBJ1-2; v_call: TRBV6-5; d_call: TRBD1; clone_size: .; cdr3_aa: CASSHQGVNYGYTF; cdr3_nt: TGTGCCAGCAGTCATCAGGGGGTTAACTATGGCTACACCTTC
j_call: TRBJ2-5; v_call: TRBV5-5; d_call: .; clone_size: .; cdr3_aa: CASSLSLGTGETQYF; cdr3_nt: TGTGCCAGCAGCTTGTCACTGGGGACGGGGGAGACCCAGTACTTC
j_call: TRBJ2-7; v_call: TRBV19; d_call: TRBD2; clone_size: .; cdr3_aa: CASSISGRAYEQYF; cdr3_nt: TGTGCCAGTAGTATCTCCGGGAGGGCTTACGAGCAGTACTTC
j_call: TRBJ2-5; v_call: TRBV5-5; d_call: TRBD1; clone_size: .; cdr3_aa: CASSSGQGQETQYF; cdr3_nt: TGTGCCAGCAGCTCGGGACAGGGTCAAGAGACCCAGTACTTC
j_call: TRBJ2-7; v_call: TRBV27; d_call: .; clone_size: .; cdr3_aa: CASSPRGKSYEQYF; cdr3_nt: TGTGCCAGCAGCCCCCGGGGGAAATCCTACGAGCAGTACTTC
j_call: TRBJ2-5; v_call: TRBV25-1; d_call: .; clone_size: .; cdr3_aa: CASGGGTQYF; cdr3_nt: TGTGCCAGCGGTGGGGGGACCCAGTACTTC
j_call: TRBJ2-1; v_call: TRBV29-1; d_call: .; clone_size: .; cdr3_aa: CSVVLPSSYNEQFF; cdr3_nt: TGCAGCGTTGTACTCCCAAGCTCCTACAATGAGCAGTTCTTC
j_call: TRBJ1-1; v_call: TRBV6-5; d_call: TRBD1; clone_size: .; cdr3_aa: CASSYGQAGGEAFF; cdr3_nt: TGTGCCAGCAGTTACGGACAGGCTGGGGGAGAGGCTTTCTTT
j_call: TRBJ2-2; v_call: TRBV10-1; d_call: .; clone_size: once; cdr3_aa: CASTDTGELFF; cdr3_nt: TGCGCCAGCACCGACACCGGGGAGCTGTTTTTT
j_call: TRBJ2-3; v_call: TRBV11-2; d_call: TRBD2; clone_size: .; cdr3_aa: CASAQGGNTQYF; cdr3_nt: TGTGCCAGCGCTCAGGGAGGGAATACGCAGTATTTT